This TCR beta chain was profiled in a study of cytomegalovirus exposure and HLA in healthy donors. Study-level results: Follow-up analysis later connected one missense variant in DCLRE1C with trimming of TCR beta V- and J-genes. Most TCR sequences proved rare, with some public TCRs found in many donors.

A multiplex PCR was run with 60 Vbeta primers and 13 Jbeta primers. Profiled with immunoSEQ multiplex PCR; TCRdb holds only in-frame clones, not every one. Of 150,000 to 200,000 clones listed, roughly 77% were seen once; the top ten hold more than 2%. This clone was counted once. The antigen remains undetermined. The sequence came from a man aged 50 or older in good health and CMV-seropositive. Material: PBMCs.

The CDR3: CASSLSIGQGFGNTIYF. The CDR3 DNA follows: TGTGCCAGCAGCTTGAGTATAGGACAGGGGTTTGGAAACACCATATATTTT. The rearrangement joins TRBV5-4 to TRBJ1-3; 9 bases are shared with TRBD1. J lost 3 bases, V lost 1 base, and 8 bases had no gene match. CDR1 is SGHNT and CDR2 is YYREEE in the germline V gene (reference sequence). The CDR3 length is 17 residues.